This entry lists 25 T cell receptor beta chains sequenced from one sample in a study of T cells expressing NK-cell markers. Reanalyzing the 5' RACE reads, TCRdb keeps one entry per CDR3 protein, without DNA. The listing records about 21,000 distinct CDR3 sequences. Material for sequencing was blood T cells: a sorted CD56 or NKG2C T cell subset, CD4+ or CD8+ T cells, or bulk PBMC T cells (not recorded which). All receptors come from a man between 18 and 69 years old in good health.

The chain uses TRBV11-2 and TRBJ2-5; TCRdb names TRBD1, which stays unverified in the absence of DNA. The CDR3 has 14 amino acids. Germline V CDR1 and CDR2: SGHAT, FQNNGV. CDR3 loop: CASSRDILGGTQYF.

The rearrangement uses TRBV27 and TRBJ2-2; the TCRdb D gene call, TRBD2, has no DNA to confirm it. Germline V gene sequence: CDR1 MNHEY, CDR2 SMNVEV (reference sequence). This CDR3 region has 22 residues. The CDR3 is CASSLYLPGLAGTNTNTGELFF.

This chain uses TRBV20-1 with TRBJ1-3. The CDR3 extends over 12 amino acids. Germline CDR1 and CDR2: DFQATT and SNEGSKA (reference sequence). The CDR3 here is CSASYGGNTIYF.

The CDR3 here is CASSSSGTAYNSPLHF. This chain connects TRBV27 to TRBJ1-6; TCRdb names TRBD1, which stays unverified in the absence of DNA. Germline CDR1 is MNHEY and CDR2 is SMNVEV (reference sequence). The CDR3 is 16 residues long.

V gene TRBV29-1 combines with J gene TRBJ2-7; TCRdb picks TRBD1, but there is no DNA to check that call. This CDR3 has 14 amino acids. The V gene's germline CDR1 is SQVTM and CDR2 ANQGSEA. CDR3 sequence reads: CSATDGTGGYEQYF.

The chain is built from TRBV4-1 and TRBJ1-2. The CDR3 is made up of 14 amino acids. Germline lookup yields CDR1 MGHRA and CDR2 YSYEKL. Here the CDR3 reads CASSQQSGLYGYTF.

The gene calls are TRBV14 and TRBJ2-3. This CDR3 has 11 amino acids. Per the germline V gene, CDR1 is SGHDN and CDR2 is FVKESK. The CDR3: CASSQVYTQYF.

The chain couples TRBV5-4 to TRBJ1-5; TCRdb names TRBD1, which stays unverified in the absence of DNA. The CDR3 covers 16 residues. The germline V gene encodes CDR1 SGHNT and CDR2 YYREEE (reference sequence). The CDR3 reads CASRRTGDPDGQPQHF.

This chain connects TRBV28 to TRBJ1-5; lacking DNA, the TRBD1 call made by TCRdb goes unchecked. CDR3 size: 14 residues. Germline V gives CDR1 MDHEN, CDR2 SYDVKM. Here the CDR3 reads CASSFGVGDQPQHF.

The V and J genes are TRBV6-5 and TRBJ2-7; TCRdb outputs TRBD2, but without DNA this stays unchecked. This CDR3 region has 14 residues. Looked up from germline, CDR1 is MNHEY and CDR2 is SVGAGI. This CDR3 reads CASSYTLAGAEQYF.

The rearrangement joins TRBV20-1 to TRBJ2-5; the TCRdb D gene call, TRBD1, has no DNA to confirm it. From germline, CDR1 is DFQATT and CDR2 SNEGSKA (reference sequence). This CDR3 region has 13 residues. This CDR3 reads CSDRGRGTETQYF.

The chain recombines TRBV28 with TRBJ1-5; without DNA, the TCRdb call of TRBD1 cannot be checked. CDR1 is MDHEN, CDR2 SYDVKM, per germline. This CDR3 region has 18 residues. CDR3 sequence reads: CASSSPGRGRAGNQPQHF.

The chain recombines TRBV18 with TRBJ2-7; TCRdb selects TRBD1, and the lack of DNA leaves this call unchecked. Per germline, CDR1 KGHSH and CDR2 LQKENI. The CDR3 extends over 18 amino acids. The CDR3 here is CASSPISGAGPGQYEQYF.

V and J are TRBV3-1 and TRBJ2-6; TCRdb's D call, TRBD2, is unchecked because there is no DNA. CDR3 length equals 16 residues. Germline V gene data show CDR1 as LGHDT and CDR2 as YNNKEL (reference sequence). Here the CDR3 reads CASSQSQLVGANVLTF.

The chain carries TRBV20-1 and TRBJ2-7; TCRdb indicates TRBD1, and absent DNA this call remains unverified. Germline values: CDR1 DFQATT, CDR2 SNEGSKA (reference sequence). The CDR3 is made up of 13 amino acids. CDR3 loop: CSAGGASSYEQYF.

The chain couples TRBV30 to TRBJ2-5; TCRdb calls TRBD1, which cannot be checked without DNA. This CDR3 is 13 amino acids long. Looked up from germline, CDR1 is GTSNPN and CDR2 is SVGIG (reference sequence). The CDR3 reads CAAYGGLGETQYF.

The rearrangement uses TRBV7-2 and TRBJ2-5; TCRdb's assignment of TRBD1 cannot be checked, as there is no DNA. This CDR3 contains 16 residues. The germline V gene encodes CDR1 SGHTA and CDR2 FQGNSA. CDR3 sequence reads: CASSVAPRAGQETQYF.

The chain uses TRBV6-6 and TRBJ2-1. CDR1 and CDR2 from the germline V gene are MNHNY and SVGAGI (reference sequence). This CDR3 contains 12 residues. This CDR3 reads CASSLGTNEQFF.

This chain uses TRBV24-1 with TRBJ2-3; the TCRdb call, TRBD1, lacks DNA for checking. This CDR3 is built from 16 residues. Germline CDR1 and CDR2: KGHDR and SFDVKD. The CDR3 is CATSIAGTGRGDTQYF.

This sequence joins TRBV6-5 and TRBJ2-1; the D call of TRBD2 rests on TCRdb alone, since no DNA is present to check it. Germline CDR1 MNHEY, CDR2 SVGAGI. This CDR3 region has 15 residues. The CDR3 loop is CASKRPGLPDNEQFF.

This chain uses TRBV6-1 with TRBJ1-1. This CDR3 region has 15 residues. The germline V gene has CDR1 MNHNS and CDR2 SASEGT. Here the CDR3 reads CASSVIGPLNTEAFF.

V gene TRBV18 combines with J gene TRBJ2-2; TCRdb gives TRBD1 as the D gene, but with no DNA this cannot be confirmed. The CDR3 is 15 residues long. The germline V gene has CDR1 KGHSH and CDR2 LQKENI. The CDR3 reads CASSRGQGITGELFF.

CDR3 sequence reads: CASSYRWEQFF. The V and J genes are TRBV6-2 or TRBV6-3 and TRBJ2-1. The CDR3 loop spans 11 amino acids. Germline loops: CDR1 MNHEY, CDR2 SVGEGT.

J is TRBJ2-5 and V is TRBV20-1; TCRdb designates TRBD2, a call that cannot be tested without DNA. Germline loops: CDR1 DFQATT, CDR2 SNEGSKA (reference sequence). This CDR3 is built from 15 residues. The CDR3 reads CSATSTSGSLETQYF.

The CDR3 sequence is CSAINMAGGYNEQFF. The rearrangement uses TRBV20-1 and TRBJ2-1; TCRdb lists TRBD2, though no DNA is available to test this call. The germline V gene encodes CDR1 DFQATT and CDR2 SNEGSKA (reference sequence). This CDR3 is 15 amino acids long.